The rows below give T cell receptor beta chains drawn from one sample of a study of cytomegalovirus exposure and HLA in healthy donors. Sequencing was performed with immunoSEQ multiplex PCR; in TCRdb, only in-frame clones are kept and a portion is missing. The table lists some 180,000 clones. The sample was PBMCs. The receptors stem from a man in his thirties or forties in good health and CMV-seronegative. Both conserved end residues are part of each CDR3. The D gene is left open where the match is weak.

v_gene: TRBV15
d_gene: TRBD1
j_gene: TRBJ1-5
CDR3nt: TGTGCCACCGGAAGACAGGGGTTCGGCAATCAGCCCCAGCATTTT
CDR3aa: CATGRQGFGNQPQHF

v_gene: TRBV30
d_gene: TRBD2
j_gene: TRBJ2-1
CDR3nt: TGTGCCTGGAGAGACCCGACGGGGGGTTCCTACAATGAGCAGTTCTTC
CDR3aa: CAWRDPTGGSYNEQFF

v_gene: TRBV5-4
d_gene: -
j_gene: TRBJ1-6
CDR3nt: TGTGCCAGCTCAGGGTTCTATAATTCACCCCTCCACTTT
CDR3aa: CASSGFYNSPLHF

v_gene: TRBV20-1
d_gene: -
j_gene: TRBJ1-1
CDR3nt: TGCAGTGCAACGGGGGGCACTGAAGCTTTCTTT
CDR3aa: CSATGGTEAFF

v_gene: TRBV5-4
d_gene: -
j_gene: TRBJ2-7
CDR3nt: TGTGCCAGCAGCTTAGGTGGGAGTGGCGACGAGCAGTACTTC
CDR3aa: CASSLGGSGDEQYF

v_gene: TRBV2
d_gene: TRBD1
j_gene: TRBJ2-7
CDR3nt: TGTGCCAGCGACAGGGGGGGAACCTACGAGCAGTACTTC
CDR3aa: CASDRGGTYEQYF

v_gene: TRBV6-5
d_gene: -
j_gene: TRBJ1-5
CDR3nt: TGTGCCAGCAGTTTAGGACATGCTAATCAGCCCCAGCATTTT
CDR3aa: CASSLGHANQPQHF

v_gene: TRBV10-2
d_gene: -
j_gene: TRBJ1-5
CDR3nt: TGCGCCAGCAGTGAGTCTGGGGACAACAATCAGCCCCAGCATTTT
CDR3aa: CASSESGDNNQPQHF

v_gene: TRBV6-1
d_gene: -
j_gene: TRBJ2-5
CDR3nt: TGTGCCAGCAGTGTCGAGGTCGACGGAGAGACCCAGTACTTC
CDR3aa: CASSVEVDGETQYF

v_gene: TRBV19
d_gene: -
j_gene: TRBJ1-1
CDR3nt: TGTGAGGCTAGGGGGAGATTTAACACTGAAGCTTTCTTT
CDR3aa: CEARGRFNTEAFF

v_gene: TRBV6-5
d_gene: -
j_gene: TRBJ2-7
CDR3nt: TGTGCCAGCAGAGTTGACTACAGGGTATCCTACGAGCAGTACTTC
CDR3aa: CASRVDYRVSYEQYF

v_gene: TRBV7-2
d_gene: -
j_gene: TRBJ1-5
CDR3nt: TGTGCCAGCAGCTCCGGACTCGACAATCAGCCCCAGCATTTT
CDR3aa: CASSSGLDNQPQHF

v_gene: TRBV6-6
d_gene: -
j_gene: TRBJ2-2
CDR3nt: TGTGCCAGCAGTTATCCGGGACTGGGCACCGGGGAGCTGTTTTTT
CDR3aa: CASSYPGLGTGELFF

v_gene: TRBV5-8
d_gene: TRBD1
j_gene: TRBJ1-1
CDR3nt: TGTGCCAGCAGCTTCGGACAGGGTAGGACTGAAGCTTTCTTT
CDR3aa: CASSFGQGRTEAFF

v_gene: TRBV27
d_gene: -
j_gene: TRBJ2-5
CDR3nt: TGTGCCAGCAGTTTATACGGGACTCGAGGCCAGTACTTC
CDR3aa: CASSLYGTRGQYF

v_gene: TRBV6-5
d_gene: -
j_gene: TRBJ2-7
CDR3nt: TGTGCCAGCAGTTACAGCTACCGACACGCCTACGAGCAGTACTTC
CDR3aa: CASSYSYRHAYEQYF

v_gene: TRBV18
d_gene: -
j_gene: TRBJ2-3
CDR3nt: TGTGCCAGCTCACCACAGCCAGGGTTCCAGTCAGATACGCAGTATTTT
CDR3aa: CASSPQPGFQSDTQYF

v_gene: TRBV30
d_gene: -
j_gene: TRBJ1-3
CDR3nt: TGTGCCTGGAGTGGGTCGAGCTCTGGAAACACCATATATTTT
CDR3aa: CAWSGSSSGNTIYF

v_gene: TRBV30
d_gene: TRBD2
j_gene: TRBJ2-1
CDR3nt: TGTGCCTGGAGTAGCCTTAGCGGGAGCTCCTACAATGAGCAGTTCTTC
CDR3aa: CAWSSLSGSSYNEQFF

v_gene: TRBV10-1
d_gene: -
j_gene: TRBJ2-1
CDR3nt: TGCGCCAGCAGTGATGGGGGGAGTGGGGACAATGAGCAGTTCTTC
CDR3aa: CASSDGGSGDNEQFF

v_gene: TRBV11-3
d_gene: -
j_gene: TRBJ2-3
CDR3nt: TGTGCCAGCAGCGCGATTTCAGATACGCAGTATTTT
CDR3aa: CASSAISDTQYF

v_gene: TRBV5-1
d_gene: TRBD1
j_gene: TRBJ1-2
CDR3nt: TGCGCCAGCAGCTTGGACAGGGGGCCCTATGGCTACACCTTC
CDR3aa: CASSLDRGPYGYTF

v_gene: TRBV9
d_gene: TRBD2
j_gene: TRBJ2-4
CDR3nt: TGTGCCAGCAGCCCCCACCCCGGGACTAGTTCCAAAAACATTCAGTACTTC
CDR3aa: CASSPHPGTSSKNIQYF

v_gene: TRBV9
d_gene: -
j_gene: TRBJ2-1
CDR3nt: TGTGCCAGCAGCCCATCGGGACAATTTTACAATGAGCAGTTCTTC
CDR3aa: CASSPSGQFYNEQFF

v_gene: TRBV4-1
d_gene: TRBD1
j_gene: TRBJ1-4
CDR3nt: TGCGCCAGCAGCCAAGTGGTTAGGACAGGACAAAAACTGTTTTTT
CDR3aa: CASSQVVRTGQKLFF

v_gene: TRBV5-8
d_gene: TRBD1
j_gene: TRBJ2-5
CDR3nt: TGTGCCAGCAGCCTGGGACAGGGAGGAGAGACCCAGTACTTC
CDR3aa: CASSLGQGGETQYF

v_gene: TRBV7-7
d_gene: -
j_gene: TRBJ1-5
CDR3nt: TGTGCCAGCAGCACCGCAAACGGTCAGCCCCAGCATTTT
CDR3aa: CASSTANGQPQHF

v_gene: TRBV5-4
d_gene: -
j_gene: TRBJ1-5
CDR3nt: TGTGCCAGCAGCTTGGCTGGGGGCAGTCAGCCCCAGCATTTT
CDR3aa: CASSLAGGSQPQHF

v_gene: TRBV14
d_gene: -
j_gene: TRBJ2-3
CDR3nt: TGTGCCAGCAGCCAACAAACAGGGACGGATACGCAGTATTTT
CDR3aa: CASSQQTGTDTQYF

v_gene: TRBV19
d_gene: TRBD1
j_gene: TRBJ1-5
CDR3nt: TGTGCCAGTTCCGGGACAGCTAATCAGCCCCAGCATTTT
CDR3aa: CASSGTANQPQHF

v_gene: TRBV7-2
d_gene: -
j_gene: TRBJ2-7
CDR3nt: TGTGCCAGCAGCTCCGGACACTACGAGCAGTACTTC
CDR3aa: CASSSGHYEQYF

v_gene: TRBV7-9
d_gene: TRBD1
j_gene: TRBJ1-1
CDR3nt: TGTGCCAGCAGCTTAGGTACAGGGGGCAAGGTTGGAGCTTTCTTT
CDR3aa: CASSLGTGGKVGAFF

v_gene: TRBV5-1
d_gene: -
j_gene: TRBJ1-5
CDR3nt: TGCGCCAGCAGCTTGGTGGCAGGGTCGGGCCAGCCCCAGCATTTT
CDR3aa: CASSLVAGSGQPQHF

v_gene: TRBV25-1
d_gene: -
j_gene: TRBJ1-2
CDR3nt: TGTGCCAGCAGTGACCAGACCGAGACAGGTACCTATGGCTACACCTTC
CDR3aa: CASSDQTETGTYGYTF

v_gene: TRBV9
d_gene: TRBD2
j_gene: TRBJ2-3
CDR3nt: TGTGCCAGCAGCGCACTAGCGGGGGGGCCGGGAGATACGCAGTATTTT
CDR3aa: CASSALAGGPGDTQYF

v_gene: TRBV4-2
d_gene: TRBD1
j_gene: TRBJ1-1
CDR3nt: TGTGCCAGCAGCAACCACAGGGGTGACACTGAAGCTTTCTTT
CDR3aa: CASSNHRGDTEAFF